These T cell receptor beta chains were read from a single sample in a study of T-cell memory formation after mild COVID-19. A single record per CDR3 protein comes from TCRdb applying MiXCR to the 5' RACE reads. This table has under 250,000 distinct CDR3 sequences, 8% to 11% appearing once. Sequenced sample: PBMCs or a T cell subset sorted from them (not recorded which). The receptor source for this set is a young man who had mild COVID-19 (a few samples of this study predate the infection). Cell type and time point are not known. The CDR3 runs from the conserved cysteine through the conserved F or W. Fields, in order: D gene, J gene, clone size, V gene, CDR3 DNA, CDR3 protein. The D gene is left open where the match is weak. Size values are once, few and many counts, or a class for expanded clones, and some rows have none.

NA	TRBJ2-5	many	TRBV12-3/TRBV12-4	TGTGCCAGCAGTCCTGGACAGCTACAAGAGACCCAGTACTTC	CASSPGQLQETQYF
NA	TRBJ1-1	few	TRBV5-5	TGTGCCAGCAGCTTGGTTTCTTCCGTTACCGAACCTTTCTTT	CASSLVSSVTEPFF
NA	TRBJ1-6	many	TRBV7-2	TGTGCCAGCAGCCCAATGCCAGCTTCGAATTCACCCCTCCACTTT	CASSPMPASNSPLHF
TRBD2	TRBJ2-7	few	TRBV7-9	TGTGCCAGCAGCTCGCGAGCGGGGGAGGGTCCCTACGAGCAGTACTTC	CASSSRAGEGPYEQYF
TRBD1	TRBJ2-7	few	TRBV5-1	TGCGCCAGCAGCTTGCAGGGGGAAGGCGTGTACGAGCAGTACTTC	CASSLQGEGVYEQYF
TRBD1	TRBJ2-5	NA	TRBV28	TGTGCCAGCAGTTTACCGGACAGGGTGGCGCGCAAGGAGTACTTC	CASSLPDRVARKEYF
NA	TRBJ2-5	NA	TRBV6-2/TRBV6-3	TGTGCCAGCAGTTCCCTTAGCGAGACCCAGTACTTC	CASSSLSETQYF
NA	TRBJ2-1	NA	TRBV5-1	TGCGCCAGCAGCCCCATGTCCACAGGCTCGAGCTCCTACAATGAGCAGTTCTTC	CASSPMSTGSSSYNEQFF
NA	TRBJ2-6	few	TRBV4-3	TGCGCCAGCAGCCAAGATCCGGGCCCTGGGGCCAACGTCCTGACTTTC	CASSQDPGPGANVLTF
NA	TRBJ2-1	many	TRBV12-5	TGTGCTAGTGGTGCATCGCTGGGGCAGTTCTTC	CASGASLGQFF
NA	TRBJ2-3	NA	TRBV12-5	TGTGCTAGTGGTTTCCAAGGAACAGATACGCAGTATTTT	CASGFQGTDTQYF
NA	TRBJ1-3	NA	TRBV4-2	TGTGCCAGCAGCCAAGTTGAAGGGTCAGGAAACACCATATATTTT	CASSQVEGSGNTIYF
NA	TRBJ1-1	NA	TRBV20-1	TGCAGTGCTAGATCTGGGGTGGGAGGGAACACTGAAGCTTTCTTT	CSARSGVGGNTEAFF
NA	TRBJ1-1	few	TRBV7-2	TGTGCCAGCAGCTTAGATCAGGGGAGGGCTGAAGCTTTCTTT	CASSLDQGRAEAFF
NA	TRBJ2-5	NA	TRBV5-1	TGCGCCAGCAGCTTGGGGGGGCGGACACAACAAGAGACCCAGTACTTC	CASSLGGRTQQETQYF
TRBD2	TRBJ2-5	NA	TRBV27	TGTGCCAGCAGTATGTCTGGGAGCGGGGGTGGCGTAGAGACCCAGTACTTC	CASSMSGSGGGVETQYF
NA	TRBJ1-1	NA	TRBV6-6	TGTGCCAGCCAGTTACTCACTTTACCCTTCTTT	CASQLLTLPFF
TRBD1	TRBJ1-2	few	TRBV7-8	TGTGCCAGCAGCCGACAGTCAGGGGGCGATGGCTACACCTTC	CASSRQSGGDGYTF
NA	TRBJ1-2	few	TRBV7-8	TGTGCCAGCAGCTTAGGGGGCTGGACTAACTATGGCTACACCTTC	CASSLGGWTNYGYTF
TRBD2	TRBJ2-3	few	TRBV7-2	TGTGCCAGCAGCCCTAGGACTAGCGGGGACCTCTTGGATACGCAGTATTTT	CASSPRTSGDLLDTQYF
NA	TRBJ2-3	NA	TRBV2	TGTGCCAGCAGGGCGAGTTGGAGCACAGATACGCAGTATTTT	CASRASWSTDTQYF
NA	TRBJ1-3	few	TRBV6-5	TGTGCCAGCAGTTCCGCCGATGGAAACACCATATATTTT	CASSSADGNTIYF
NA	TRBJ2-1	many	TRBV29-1	TGCAGCGTTGATCGGCAGGGAGGATACAATGAGCAGTTCTTC	CSVDRQGGYNEQFF
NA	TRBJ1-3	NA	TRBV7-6	TGTGCCAGCAGCTTACTTGGGGCAGACTCTGGAAACACCATATATTTT	CASSLLGADSGNTIYF
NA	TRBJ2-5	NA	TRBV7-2	TGTGCCAGCAGCCCACAGGGAGGCCTAAAAGAGACCCAGTACTTC	CASSPQGGLKETQYF
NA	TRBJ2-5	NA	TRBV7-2	TGTGCCAGCAGCTTTGGTGACAGGCAAGAGACCCAGTACTTC	CASSFGDRQETQYF
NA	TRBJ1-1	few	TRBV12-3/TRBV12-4	TGTGCCAGCAACCTCCAGGGGACGGTGGGAACTGAAGCTTTCTTT	CASNLQGTVGTEAFF
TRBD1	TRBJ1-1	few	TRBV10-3	TGTGCCATCAGTCAGGGGGCGGGGAGCACTGAAGCTTTCTTT	CAISQGAGSTEAFF
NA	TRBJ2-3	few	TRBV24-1	TGTGCCACCAGTGACCCCGCCGTCTCGGGCACCAGCACAGATACGCAGTATTTT	CATSDPAVSGTSTDTQYF
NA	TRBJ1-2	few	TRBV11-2	TGTGCCAGCAGCTTAGGATTCACTGGGCCAGGCTATGGCTACACCTTC	CASSLGFTGPGYGYTF
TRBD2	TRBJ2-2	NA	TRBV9	TGTGCCAGCAGCCCCCCCGGAGCGGGGGCTACCGGGGAGCTGTTTTTT	CASSPPGAGATGELFF
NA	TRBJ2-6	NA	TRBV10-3	TGTGCCATCAGTGCGGTTACTGGGGCCAACGTCCTGACTTTC	CAISAVTGANVLTF
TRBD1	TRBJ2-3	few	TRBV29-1	TGCAGCGTTGTGCGAACAGGGGGGCCCGATACGCAGTATTTT	CSVVRTGGPDTQYF